Listed below are T cell receptor beta chains from one sample, sequenced in a study of blood T cells in healthy people across ages. Each CDR3 protein is one row after TCRdb ran MiXCR on the 5' RACE reads. This table holds roughly 800,000 distinct CDR3 sequences, roughly 60% found once. Sequenced material: blood. Source of these receptors: a man younger than 45 in good health. CDR3s include the opening cysteine and the closing phenylalanine or tryptophan. D genes are given only for firm matches. Rows may omit the clone size; those that give it use once, few, many or a size class.

cdr3_nt: TGTGCCAGCAGTTTAGGTCGGGGCAACAACTATGGCTACACCTTC
cdr3_aa: CASSLGRGNNYGYTF
d_call: NA
j_call: TRBJ1-2
v_call: TRBV12-3/TRBV12-4
clone_size: NA

cdr3_nt: TGTGCCAGCAGTTCGTTATTTCGGTGGGCCTACGAGCAGTACTTC
cdr3_aa: CASSSLFRWAYEQYF
d_call: NA
j_call: TRBJ2-7
v_call: TRBV28
clone_size: NA

cdr3_nt: TGTGCCAGCAGCTCACGCCCCCCGGGACTTCATATTAGAATGGGGCGTAATGAGCAGTTCTTC
cdr3_aa: CASSSRPPGLHIRMGRNEQFF
d_call: NA
j_call: TRBJ2-1
v_call: TRBV11-2
clone_size: NA

cdr3_nt: TGTGCCAGCAGCTTAGCCGGGACAGCATCACCCCTCCACTTT
cdr3_aa: CASSLAGTASPLHF
d_call: TRBD1
j_call: TRBJ1-6
v_call: TRBV7-2
clone_size: NA

cdr3_nt: TGTGCCAGCAGTCCTCAGAAAACCGGGGGAGCTAGTGATCAGCCCCAGCATTTT
cdr3_aa: CASSPQKTGGASDQPQHF
d_call: NA
j_call: TRBJ1-5
v_call: TRBV6-2/TRBV6-3
clone_size: NA

cdr3_nt: TGTGCCACCAGCAGAGATTTGGCGCTAGAGACCCAGTCCTTC
cdr3_aa: CATSRDLALETQSF
d_call: NA
j_call: TRBJ2-5
v_call: TRBV15
clone_size: NA

cdr3_nt: TGTGCCAGCACAAAAGAACGGGGAACTGAAGCTTTCTTT
cdr3_aa: CASTKERGTEAFF
d_call: NA
j_call: TRBJ1-1
v_call: TRBV14
clone_size: NA

cdr3_nt: TGTGCCACCTATAGCGGGAAGGGTGAAAATGAGCAGTTCTTC
cdr3_aa: CATYSGKGENEQFF
d_call: TRBD2
j_call: TRBJ2-1
v_call: TRBV10-3
clone_size: few

cdr3_nt: TGCGCCAGCAGCCAAACCAGGGACTATGACTATGGCTACACCTTC
cdr3_aa: CASSQTRDYDYGYTF
d_call: NA
j_call: TRBJ1-2
v_call: TRBV4-3
clone_size: few

cdr3_nt: TGCAGTGCTGGGGAGTGGCCGGAATACAATGAGCAGTTCTTC
cdr3_aa: CSAGEWPEYNEQFF
d_call: NA
j_call: TRBJ2-1
v_call: TRBV20-1
clone_size: NA

cdr3_nt: TGTGCCAGCAGCCATCCGGGACTGAGCGAGCAGTACTTC
cdr3_aa: CASSHPGLSEQYF
d_call: NA
j_call: TRBJ2-7
v_call: TRBV4-2
clone_size: NA

cdr3_nt: TGTGCCAGCAGTGAATATGGGGTTAATTCACCCCTCCACTTT
cdr3_aa: CASSEYGVNSPLHF
d_call: NA
j_call: TRBJ1-6
v_call: TRBV25-1
clone_size: NA

cdr3_nt: TGTGCCAGCAGGGCTAGCGGGGGGTACAATGAGCAGTTCTTC
cdr3_aa: CASRASGGYNEQFF
d_call: TRBD2
j_call: TRBJ2-1
v_call: TRBV7-2
clone_size: few

cdr3_nt: TGTGCCAGCAGTTTCCCAGGGACCTATAATTCACCCCTCCACTTT
cdr3_aa: CASSFPGTYNSPLHF
d_call: NA
j_call: TRBJ1-6
v_call: TRBV28
clone_size: NA

cdr3_nt: TGTGCCAGCAGGGACGGACTCTTCTCTGGGGCCAACGTCCTGACTTTC
cdr3_aa: CASRDGLFSGANVLTF
d_call: NA
j_call: TRBJ2-6
v_call: TRBV6-1
clone_size: NA

cdr3_nt: TGTGCCGGAGGGACGGTAGCGCAAGATACGCAGTATTTT
cdr3_aa: CAGGTVAQDTQYF
d_call: NA
j_call: TRBJ2-3
v_call: TRBV2
clone_size: NA

cdr3_nt: TGTGCCAGCTCGACTCCAGGACTAGCGGGAGCTTGGGCCAAAAACATTCAGTACTTC
cdr3_aa: CASSTPGLAGAWAKNIQYF
d_call: TRBD2
j_call: TRBJ2-4
v_call: TRBV28
clone_size: NA

cdr3_nt: TGTGCCAGCAGCACCCGTAGCGCGTTGGGGAATAACTATGGCTACACCTTC
cdr3_aa: CASSTRSALGNNYGYTF
d_call: NA
j_call: TRBJ1-2
v_call: TRBV9
clone_size: few

cdr3_nt: TGTGCCAGCCAGCTGGCGGACAGGAGGACTAACTATGGCTACACCTTC
cdr3_aa: CASQLADRRTNYGYTF
d_call: TRBD1
j_call: TRBJ1-2
v_call: TRBV6-1
clone_size: NA

cdr3_nt: TGTGCCAGTAGTATAGGAGGCTCTGGGGCCAACGTCCTGACTTTC
cdr3_aa: CASSIGGSGANVLTF
d_call: NA
j_call: TRBJ2-6
v_call: TRBV19
clone_size: NA

cdr3_nt: TGTGCCAGCAGTCCCCGGGGGGGGGTTTCCTACGAGCAGTACTTC
cdr3_aa: CASSPRGGVSYEQYF
d_call: TRBD2
j_call: TRBJ2-7
v_call: TRBV6-1
clone_size: NA

cdr3_nt: TGTGCCAGCAGCCCACGAAGGGGGATGCGGGACCTCTACAATGAGCAGTTCTTC
cdr3_aa: CASSPRRGMRDLYNEQFF
d_call: NA
j_call: TRBJ2-1
v_call: TRBV7-9
clone_size: NA

cdr3_nt: TGTGCCATCAAGGCCATCCAAGAGACCCAGTACTTC
cdr3_aa: CAIKAIQETQYF
d_call: NA
j_call: TRBJ2-5
v_call: TRBV10-3
clone_size: NA

cdr3_nt: TGTGCCAGCAGCTCCAGGGGAAATCAGCCCCAGCATTTT
cdr3_aa: CASSSRGNQPQHF
d_call: NA
j_call: TRBJ1-5
v_call: TRBV7-2
clone_size: NA

cdr3_nt: TGTGCCAGCAGCCGGATTTCCCCGGGGAACACCGGGGAGCTGTTTTTT
cdr3_aa: CASSRISPGNTGELFF
d_call: NA
j_call: TRBJ2-2
v_call: TRBV7-3
clone_size: NA

cdr3_nt: TGTGCCAGCAACTTAGAGGCGCGCTCCAATGAGCAGTTCTTC
cdr3_aa: CASNLEARSNEQFF
d_call: NA
j_call: TRBJ2-1
v_call: TRBV7-2
clone_size: NA

cdr3_nt: TGTGCCAGCAGCTTAGGGGTGGGGAGAGAGACCCAGTACTTC
cdr3_aa: CASSLGVGRETQYF
d_call: NA
j_call: TRBJ2-5
v_call: TRBV7-2
clone_size: NA

cdr3_nt: TGCGCCAGCAGCCAAGGACAGGGAACGCCACCCCTCCACTTT
cdr3_aa: CASSQGQGTPPLHF
d_call: TRBD1
j_call: TRBJ1-6
v_call: TRBV4-3
clone_size: NA

cdr3_nt: TGTGCCAGCAGCAAGGAAGGGACAGGTGACTACGAGCAGTACTTC
cdr3_aa: CASSKEGTGDYEQYF
d_call: TRBD1
j_call: TRBJ2-7
v_call: TRBV7-9
clone_size: NA

cdr3_nt: TGTGCCACCGTAGATCTTCAAGATACGCAGTATTTT
cdr3_aa: CATVDLQDTQYF
d_call: NA
j_call: TRBJ2-3
v_call: TRBV10-3
clone_size: NA

cdr3_nt: TGTGCCAGCGCGGTCGGGACTAGATTTGCAGAGACCCAGTACTTC
cdr3_aa: CASAVGTRFAETQYF
d_call: TRBD2
j_call: TRBJ2-5
v_call: TRBV7-2
clone_size: once

cdr3_nt: TGTGCTAGTGGTATCGGGACAGGGGGCCGAGGTGAGCAGTTCTTC
cdr3_aa: CASGIGTGGRGEQFF
d_call: TRBD1
j_call: TRBJ2-1
v_call: TRBV12-5
clone_size: NA

cdr3_nt: TGCAGTGCTAGTGGGGGCGTCAGCACAGATACGCAGTATTTT
cdr3_aa: CSASGGVSTDTQYF
d_call: NA
j_call: TRBJ2-3
v_call: TRBV20-1
clone_size: NA

cdr3_nt: TGTGCCAGCAGCCCTCGGGTAGCGGGAGGAGGTTTTCGGGAGACCCAGTACTTC
cdr3_aa: CASSPRVAGGGFRETQYF
d_call: TRBD2
j_call: TRBJ2-5
v_call: TRBV7-2
clone_size: few

cdr3_nt: TGCGCCAGCGGCCAAGATCTTACGGGAGGGATCTACAATGAGCAGTTCTTC
cdr3_aa: CASGQDLTGGIYNEQFF
d_call: TRBD2
j_call: TRBJ2-1
v_call: TRBV4-1
clone_size: NA

cdr3_nt: TGTGCCAGCAGCATGACAGGCCTCCGGGCCCAGTACTTC
cdr3_aa: CASSMTGLRAQYF
d_call: NA
j_call: TRBJ2-5
v_call: TRBV28
clone_size: NA

cdr3_nt: TGCAGCGACTACAGGGGGCTTAAGGCCGGCTACACCTTC
cdr3_aa: CSDYRGLKAGYTF
d_call: TRBD1
j_call: TRBJ1-2
v_call: TRBV29-1
clone_size: NA

cdr3_nt: TGTGCCAGCAGTGAAGAGTACACTAGCGGAGAGCAGTTCTTC
cdr3_aa: CASSEEYTSGEQFF
d_call: TRBD2
j_call: TRBJ2-1
v_call: TRBV2
clone_size: NA

cdr3_nt: TGTGCCAGCAGTCCGCGGACAGGGAGGAAGACAGATACGCAGTATTTT
cdr3_aa: CASSPRTGRKTDTQYF
d_call: TRBD1
j_call: TRBJ2-3
v_call: TRBV25-1
clone_size: NA

cdr3_nt: TGTGCCAGCAGCTGGCATGCGGGGGTTAATGAGCAGTTCTTC
cdr3_aa: CASSWHAGVNEQFF
d_call: TRBD2
j_call: TRBJ2-1
v_call: TRBV7-2
clone_size: few

cdr3_nt: TGTGCCAGCTCACTAACAGGCGGACCTTATGAAAAACTGTTTTTT
cdr3_aa: CASSLTGGPYEKLFF
d_call: NA
j_call: TRBJ1-4
v_call: TRBV18
clone_size: NA

cdr3_nt: TGTGCCAGCAGTTACTCCCGGGGGACGGTCTCGCGGGAGGAGCAGTACTTC
cdr3_aa: CASSYSRGTVSREEQYF
d_call: TRBD2
j_call: TRBJ2-5
v_call: TRBV6-2/TRBV6-3
clone_size: NA

cdr3_nt: TGTGCCAGCAGCGGACACATCAATGAGCAGTTCTTC
cdr3_aa: CASSGHINEQFF
d_call: NA
j_call: TRBJ2-1
v_call: TRBV9
clone_size: NA

cdr3_nt: TGCAGTGCTAGGGAATCCGGGACCGACACCTACGAGCAGTACTTC
cdr3_aa: CSARESGTDTYEQYF
d_call: NA
j_call: TRBJ2-7
v_call: TRBV20-1
clone_size: NA

cdr3_nt: TGTGCCAGCAGCCCCATCCCCGGACAGGGCGGGAATGAAAAACTGTTTTTT
cdr3_aa: CASSPIPGQGGNEKLFF
d_call: TRBD1
j_call: TRBJ1-4
v_call: TRBV3-1
clone_size: NA

cdr3_nt: TGTGCCAGCAGTGATGTCAGACAGGGGGCGGGTGGCTACACCTTC
cdr3_aa: CASSDVRQGAGGYTF
d_call: TRBD1
j_call: TRBJ1-2
v_call: TRBV6-1
clone_size: NA

cdr3_nt: TGTGCCAGCAGCTTAGCCGGAGGGGTCATATCCTACGAGCAGTACTTC
cdr3_aa: CASSLAGGVISYEQYF
d_call: NA
j_call: TRBJ2-7
v_call: TRBV7-2
clone_size: once

cdr3_nt: TGTGCCAGCAGCTTAGCTTCAGGGGCCTATGAAGCTTTCTTT
cdr3_aa: CASSLASGAYEAFF
d_call: NA
j_call: TRBJ1-1
v_call: TRBV7-6
clone_size: NA

cdr3_nt: TGCGCCAGCAGCCTGACAGAAGGGTCGGAGACCCAGTACTTC
cdr3_aa: CASSLTEGSETQYF
d_call: NA
j_call: TRBJ2-5
v_call: TRBV4-1
clone_size: NA

cdr3_nt: TGCAGTGCTCCAGGGAGGGGCTCCTACGAGCAGTACTTC
cdr3_aa: CSAPGRGSYEQYF
d_call: TRBD2
j_call: TRBJ2-7
v_call: TRBV20-1
clone_size: NA

cdr3_nt: TGCGCCAGCAGCTCTTCACGGACCACTGAAGCTTTCTTT
cdr3_aa: CASSSSRTTEAFF
d_call: NA
j_call: TRBJ1-1
v_call: TRBV5-1
clone_size: NA

cdr3_nt: TGTGCCAGCAGACTACAGGGGTTGGACACCGGGGAGCTGTTTTTT
cdr3_aa: CASRLQGLDTGELFF
d_call: TRBD1
j_call: TRBJ2-2
v_call: TRBV6-2/TRBV6-3
clone_size: NA

cdr3_nt: TGTGCCACCAGTGACGTATCCGGTACGCAGTATTTT
cdr3_aa: CATSDVSGTQYF
d_call: NA
j_call: TRBJ2-3
v_call: TRBV24-1
clone_size: NA

cdr3_nt: TGTGCCAGCAGGAATCCGGGGGCTACAGATACGCAGTATTTT
cdr3_aa: CASRNPGATDTQYF
d_call: NA
j_call: TRBJ2-3
v_call: TRBV27
clone_size: NA

cdr3_nt: TGTGCCAGCCGCCAGGGAGGGTCTGCCTACGAGCAGTACTTC
cdr3_aa: CASRQGGSAYEQYF
d_call: TRBD2
j_call: TRBJ2-7
v_call: TRBV6-2/TRBV6-3
clone_size: NA

cdr3_nt: TGTGCCACCCGACAGGGGGACTACGAGCAGTACTTC
cdr3_aa: CATRQGDYEQYF
d_call: TRBD1
j_call: TRBJ2-7
v_call: TRBV10-3
clone_size: few

cdr3_nt: TGCAGTGCCAGGGACTACGGCAGGGCCTTCTCGGATCAAGAGACCCAGTACTTC
cdr3_aa: CSARDYGRAFSDQETQYF
d_call: TRBD2
j_call: TRBJ2-5
v_call: TRBV20-1
clone_size: NA